The rows below give T cell receptor beta chains drawn from one sample of a study of early T cells in non-severe SARS-CoV-2 infection. TCRdb re-called the 5' RACE reads with MiXCR, one entry per CDR3 protein. This table has tens of thousands of distinct CDR3 sequences, roughly 10% appearing once. Sample: whole blood. Receptor source: an adult who was a healthcare worker with PCR-confirmed SARS-CoV-2 infection or an uninfected control (not recorded which). CDR3s include the opening cysteine and the closing phenylalanine or tryptophan. The D gene is left open where the match is weak. Clone size is shown for a subset of rows, as once, few, many or a class of expanded clone.

.,TRBJ2-3,TRBV5-1,many,CASSPGPPTDTQYF,TGCGCCAGCAGCCCTGGACCACCCACAGATACGCAGTATTTT
.,TRBJ1-3,TRBV2,.,CASNEQGPGNTIYF,TGTGCCAGCAACGAGCAGGGGCCTGGAAACACCATATATTTT
.,TRBJ2-3,TRBV7-2,.,CASSPNVDTQYF,TGTGCCAGCAGCCCCAACGTGGATACGCAGTATTTT
TRBD1,TRBJ1-5,TRBV6-5,.,CASSRTGTGDQPQHF,TGTGCCAGCAGTAGAACCGGGACAGGGGATCAGCCCCAGCATTTT
TRBD2,TRBJ2-7,TRBV7-6,few,CASSLTSGQPYEQYF,TGTGCCAGCAGCCTAACTAGCGGTCAACCCTACGAGCAGTACTTC
.,TRBJ2-7,TRBV7-2,many,CASSLVDGYEQYF,TGTGCCAGCAGCTTAGTGGACGGCTACGAGCAGTACTTC
.,TRBJ2-7,TRBV29-1,.,CSVEDTDRNYEQYF,TGCAGCGTTGAAGACACCGACAGAAACTACGAGCAGTACTTC
.,TRBJ2-5,TRBV20-1,many,CSAGDETQYF,TGCAGTGCAGGAGATGAGACCCAGTACTTC
TRBD2,TRBJ2-3,TRBV6-1,few,CASIAGGSSDTQYF,TGTGCCAGCATCGCGGGAGGGTCCTCAGATACGCAGTATTTT
TRBD2,TRBJ2-1,TRBV18,few,CASSPRRENEQFF,TGTGCCAGCTCACCAAGGCGGGAGAATGAGCAGTTCTTC
.,TRBJ2-3,TRBV4-3,.,CASSPHPRGSDADTQYF,TGCGCCAGCAGCCCGCACCCGAGGGGGAGTGATGCAGATACGCAGTATTTT
TRBD2,TRBJ2-5,TRBV12-3/TRBV12-4,many,CASSSLSGRAKAGQETQYF,TGTGCCAGCAGTTCCCTTAGCGGGAGGGCCAAAGCAGGCCAAGAGACCCAGTACTTC
TRBD1,TRBJ1-2,TRBV5-4,many,CASTQDRGQGGYTF,TGTGCCAGCACCCAGGACAGGGGGCAGGGTGGCTACACCTTC
.,TRBJ2-2,TRBV15,many,CATSRTAGGYGELFF,TGTGCCACCAGCAGAACCGCCGGCGGGTATGGGGAGCTGTTTTTT
.,TRBJ1-4,TRBV5-5,many,CASSPAEGGEKLFF,TGTGCCAGCAGCCCGGCCGAGGGCGGTGAAAAACTGTTTTTT
TRBD1,TRBJ1-5,TRBV7-3,few,CASSPDRGVPQHF,TGTGCCAGCAGTCCTGACAGGGGGGTTCCCCAGCATTTT
TRBD1,TRBJ2-1,TRBV6-5,.,CASSRDSEQFF,TGTGCCAGCAGTCGGGACAGTGAGCAGTTCTTC
.,TRBJ2-1,TRBV15,.,CATSRPSIDNEQFF,TGTGCCACCAGCCGCCCCAGCATTGACAATGAGCAGTTCTTC
.,TRBJ2-1,TRBV6-5,many,CASRSPKSNEQFF,TGTGCCAGCAGGTCGCCCAAGTCGAATGAGCAGTTCTTC
.,TRBJ2-4,TRBV12-3/TRBV12-4,.,CVSSLWGSSTKNIQYF,TGTGTCAGCAGCTTATGGGGGTCCAGCACCAAAAACATTCAGTACTTC
.,TRBJ2-1,TRBV5-1,few,CASSIDFQGGRQFF,TGCGCCAGCAGCATAGACTTCCAGGGAGGTCGTCAGTTCTTC
TRBD1,TRBJ2-1,TRBV20-1,many,CSAPRTGINEQFF,TGCAGTGCTCCCAGGACAGGGATAAATGAGCAGTTCTTC
.,TRBJ1-5,TRBV6-2/TRBV6-3,few,CASSYEYNQPQHF,TGTGCCAGCAGTTACGAGTACAATCAGCCCCAGCATTTT
.,TRBJ2-5,TRBV29-1,many,CSVEVRETQYF,TGCAGCGTTGAAGTGCGAGAGACCCAGTACTTC
.,TRBJ2-5,TRBV20-1,many,CSVDAPAEETQYF,TGCAGTGTGGACGCGCCAGCCGAAGAGACCCAGTACTTC
TRBD2,TRBJ2-7,TRBV13,many,CASSLAGALAGSSYEQYF,TGTGCCAGCAGCTTAGCTGGGGCCCTAGCGGGGAGCTCCTACGAGCAGTACTTC
TRBD2,TRBJ2-6,TRBV5-1,.,CASSPLAMSSGANVLTF,TGCGCCAGCAGCCCACTAGCGATGAGCTCTGGGGCCAACGTCCTGACTTTC
TRBD2,TRBJ2-2,TRBV6-5,many,CASIGGGNTGELFF,TGTGCCAGCATCGGGGGGGGTAACACCGGGGAGCTGTTTTTT
.,TRBJ2-5,TRBV10-1,many,CASSESFSRETQYF,TGCGCCAGCAGTGAGTCTTTTAGCCGAGAGACCCAGTACTTC
.,TRBJ1-1,TRBV29-1,.,CSVVGGVNTEAFF,TGCAGCGTCGTGGGCGGGGTTAACACTGAAGCTTTCTTT
.,TRBJ2-3,TRBV3-1,few,CASSQTGISTDTQYF,TGTGCCAGCAGCCAAACGGGAATAAGCACAGATACGCAGTATTTT
.,TRBJ2-1,TRBV7-7,many,CASSPAERRTYNEQFF,TGTGCTAGCAGCCCGGCAGAGAGGAGGACCTACAATGAGCAGTTCTTC
.,TRBJ2-7,TRBV20-1,many,CSARQGSAYEQYF,TGCAGTGCTCGTCAGGGGTCGGCTTACGAGCAGTACTTC
.,TRBJ2-5,TRBV5-1,few,CASSLGRSQETQYF,TGCGCCAGCAGCTTGGGACGGTCACAAGAGACCCAGTACTTC
TRBD1,TRBJ1-5,TRBV6-5,many,CASSYSKILGQGNQPQHF,TGTGCCAGCAGTTACTCGAAAATTCTGGGACAGGGTAATCAGCCCCAGCATTTT
TRBD1,TRBJ2-3,TRBV7-9,.,CASSSNRGPTDTQYF,TGTGCCAGCAGTTCCAACAGGGGACCCACAGATACGCAGTATTTT
TRBD2,TRBJ2-5,TRBV20-1,many,CSGTTGLAAETQYF,TGCAGTGGAACCACCGGACTAGCGGCGGAGACCCAGTACTTC
.,TRBJ1-5,TRBV30,many,CAWSLGGNQPQHF,TGTGCCTGGAGTCTCGGAGGCAATCAGCCCCAGCATTTT
.,TRBJ2-3,TRBV7-9,.,CASNPMSSSTDTQYF,TGTGCCAGCAACCCCATGAGCAGTTCTACAGATACGCAGTATTTT
.,TRBJ2-7,TRBV5-1,many,CASSYDASYEQYF,TGCGCCAGCAGCTACGACGCCTCCTACGAGCAGTACTTC
TRBD2,TRBJ2-3,TRBV9,.,CASSTASGRASDTQYF,TGTGCCAGCAGCACCGCTAGCGGGAGGGCCTCAGATACGCAGTATTTT
TRBD1,TRBJ1-5,TRBV6-4,.,CASSDSTAWDSHPSNQPQHF,TGTGCCAGCAGTGACTCGACTGCATGGGACAGCCACCCTAGCAATCAGCCCCAGCATTTT
.,TRBJ2-7,TRBV20-1,.,CSARGTRSSYEQYF,TGCAGTGCTAGAGGTACTAGGAGCTCCTACGAGCAGTACTTC
.,TRBJ1-1,TRBV5-1,many,CASSPINVGGGPEAFF,TGCGCCAGCAGCCCGATAAATGTCGGCGGGGGCCCTGAAGCTTTCTTT
.,TRBJ1-1,TRBV12-3/TRBV12-4,many,CASERHPNTEAFF,TGTGCCAGCGAGCGACATCCGAACACTGAAGCTTTCTTT
TRBD1,TRBJ2-1,TRBV29-1,many,CSVEGDRGREQFF,TGCAGCGTTGAAGGGGACAGGGGTAGGGAGCAGTTCTTC